This TCR beta chain was found in a study of graft-versus-host responses after intestinal transplantation. This clone was seen a handful of times. The table came from immunoSEQ multiplex PCR; TCRdb's copy has only in-frame clones and leaves some out. The sample contains 13,000 or so clones, 35% to 45% of which appear only once. Per the germline V gene, CDR1 is SGHVS and CDR2 is FNYEAQ. This CDR3 is built from 15 residues. J lost 4 bases, V lost 3 bases, and 5 bases had no gene match. V is TRBV7-6 and J is TRBJ2-1, with 8 bases lining up with TRBD1. The material sequenced was alloreactive CD4+ T cells from a mixed lymphocyte reaction culture, taken before intestinal transplant. Noted subset: CFSE-low proliferating T cells sorted from roughly six-day pre-transplant mixed lymphocyte reaction (GvH or HvG direction). The TCR comes from a human patient who received an intestinal transplant. CDR3: CASSFFTGGYNEQFF. CDR3 DNA: TGTGCCAGCAGCTTTTTCACAGGGGGTTACAATGAGCAGTTCTTC.